This TCR beta chain was found in a study of T cell responses to AZD1222 COVID-19 vaccine. Study-wide results and limits: Baseline antibody screening turned up just six seropositive AZD1222 recipients. Spike as a whole was targeted by vaccine-associated CD4 TCRs, dominant at 160-218 and 743-854. The peak T cell response came first, and repertoires were sampled only after it.

V was clipped by 0 bases and J by 5 bases; unmatched bases: 4. Germline lookup yields CDR1 PRHDT and CDR2 FYEKMQ (reference sequence). This CDR3 region has 16 residues. The table came from immunoSEQ multiplex PCR; TCRdb's copy has only in-frame clones and leaves some out. The sample contains 120,000 or so clones, approximately 94% of which appear only once. Note on this clone: The antigen remains unidentified.

The receptor was derived from an adult who received the AZD1222 COVID-19 vaccine. The V call is TRBV13, the J call TRBJ2-2; TRBD1 matches 9 bases. The input for sequencing was peripheral blood, taken 28 days after the second AZD1222 dose. The CDR3 reads CASSLGDRGITGELFF. For the CDR3, the DNA is TGTGCCAGCAGCTTAGGGGACAGGGGAATAACCGGGGAGCTGTTTTTT.